This T cell receptor (beta chain) is from a study of CD4 T cells in relation to SARS-CoV-2 and coronaviruses (dated by TCRdb to 2020 to 2023). About the full investigation: The ViraFEST assay cultured PBMCs with antigen for 10 days, then sequenced TCR beta CDR3s to find antigen-specific clonal expansions. A median age of 38.5 years, with a range of about 20 to 80 years, was recorded for the full convalescent cohort of around 12 patients. Among the roughly twelve convalescent patients, 8 males and 4 females were included, and two of the subjects were Hispanic. Shared crossreactive spike epitopes were mapped to their HLA restriction using patient-derived lymphoblastoid cell lines. The study assessed, at the TCR clonotype level, memory CD4+ T cell crossreactivity between SARS-CoV-2 and common cold coronavirus spike proteins. Samples from a few pre-COVID donors and the naive versus memory experiments were sequenced with the Adaptive Biotechnologies TCR-sequencing kit; other data were Illumina-based. A different TCR-beta assay, based on Illumina, was used to sequence expansion assays from other donors in the study.

Naive and memory CD4+ T cells were separated from cryopreserved PBMCs by CD4 enrichment followed by EasySep naive CD4+ T cell enrichment. For roughly 11 days, sorted naive or memory CD4+ T cells (roughly 100,000) were cultured at a 1:1 ratio with T cell-depleted PBMCs and CEF peptides. In general, every peptide culture condition was set up in three replicate wells. PBMCs were isolated from leukapheresis product or whole blood by Ficoll-Paque PLUS gradient centrifugation. PBMCs were either cryopreserved at -140°C or used fresh in the expansion assay. The QIAamp Micro DNA Kit was used to extract genomic DNA from the CD4+ T cells. For this clone: The clone's antigen remains unknown. Per-base quality was not reported, and no clone a single base away is much larger than it.

Broader findings and caveats from the paper: Crossreactivity analysis was centred on spike protein, so crossreactivity against other viral proteins was not assessed. Compared with monoreactive clones, crossreactive clones had significantly weaker SARS-CoV-2-driven expansion, a result consistent with antigenic imprinting. Memory CD4+ clonotypes crossrecognizing SARS-CoV-2 and at least one common cold coronavirus spike were found in roughly 59% of donors. Because no donor provided both pre-pandemic and post-infection samples, tracing the source of pre-existing responses was limited. Sequencing of naive versus memory cells indicated that the assay detects memory recall responses, not primary responses primed during culture. Small numbers of patients and of tested TCRs were a limitation of the study.

From its cysteine to its phenylalanine, the CDR3 spans 15 amino acids. The sequence is cut down to CDR3 DNA, 45 bases in frame from base 1. For CDR1 and CDR2, the germline V gene lists SGHAT and FQNNGV. From V the trimming removes 5 bases and from J it removes 2 bases, while the gene matches leave 6 bases of the junction unaccounted for. DNA from CEF-cultured naive and memory CD4+ T cells underwent immunoSEQ TCR-beta sequencing at survey level. The authors' pipeline ran thus. Preprocessing removed nonproductive sequences and CDR3s not starting with C, not ending with F or W, or shorter than 7 amino acids. Antigen-specific clonotypes were called with the MANAFEST web app on the basis of expansion relative to the reference and to other culture wells. A clone counted as positive if significantly expanded in 2 of 3 replicate wells versus the reference culture at FDR below 0.05. To be called positive, a clone also had to show significant expansion compared with every other tandem well and an odds ratio greater than 5. Cultured and uncultured naive and memory CD4+ repertoires were searched for previously identified spike- and CEF-reactive CDR3s. After three terminal residues were trimmed from each end, CDR3 homology was quantified as pairwise Levenshtein distance using the stringdist R package. Not all clones reach the TCRdb copy of this immuneACCESS table, which keeps in-frame sequences only. Checked studies attribute under half of the gap to unresolved V genes and leave the rest unexplained. From that table come the V and J calls and clone size; the DNA was used to work out D and trimming. This sample has over 40,000 clones in its table, and approximately 80% of those were observed once. The top ten clones comprise around 1.2% of the sample.

The sample taken for sequencing was naive CD4+ T cells from PBMCs, cultured in vitro. What the cell subset or site label conveys for this sample: naive CD4+ T cells isolated by negative enrichment. Recombination joined TRBV11-2 with TRBJ2-3; 8 middle bases align to TRBD2. This sequence originates from an adult with COVID-19. The DNA sequence is given as TGTGCCAGCAGCCCGGGGGGGGGCTTCACAGATACGCAGTATTTT. It codes for CASSPGGGFTDTQYF.